Below are 30 T cell receptor beta chains sequenced from a single sample in a study of vaccination effects on CD4 cells after COVID-19 (dated by TCRdb to 2021 to 2024). Receptors were amplified or captured by the immunoSEQ multiplex PCR assay. Drawn from immuneACCESS, this table holds only the in-frame rearrangements with V and J called that TCRdb kept. Clones are partly lost; checked studies trace under half to an unresolved V gene and leave the rest unexplained. The sample table lists about 45,000 clones, 72% of them with a count of one. Together, the top ten hold about 10% of the sample. After around eleven days of culture, CD4+ T cells were isolated with the EasySep CD4+ T cell isolation kit. Two doses of either the BNT162b2 or the mRNA-1273 mRNA SARS-CoV-2 vaccine were administered to participants. Their cognate antigens are unknown. Sequencing used CD4+ T cells from PBMCs cultured without peptide, obtained after COVID-19 vaccination. The origin of the receptors is a human donor who received a COVID-19 vaccine.

The J gene is TRBJ1-2, the V gene TRBV18; a weak D match, TRBD1 (6 bases). There are 15 residues in the CDR3. The ends were cut back, 1 base at V and 4 bases at J, with 13 bases in the middle. Germline V gene sequence: CDR1 KGHSH, CDR2 LQKENI. The CDR3 bases are TGTGCCAGCTCACCACGGGGGGCAGGGAGCTATGGCTACACCTTC. Its protein product is CASSPRGAGSYGYTF.

V usage is TRBV7-9 and J usage is TRBJ2-1, with 8 bases that match TRBD1. The junction had 20 bases not matched to a gene; V was cut back by 5 bases and J by 8 bases. CDR3 size: 18 residues. Germline-derived CDR1 and CDR2 are SEHNR and FQNEAQ (reference sequence). The CDR3 region has the DNA TGTGCCAGCAGCCCTACACTAAGCTCAGGGGGCAAGGGCTATGAGCAGTTCTTC. Its protein product is CASSPTLSSGGKGYEQFF.

The V and J genes are TRBV7-2 and TRBJ2-1; D remains ambiguous. CDR3 length: 15 residues. The germline gives CDR1 SGHTA, CDR2 FQGNSA. Trimming removed 5 bases at V and 1 base at J, with 12 bases between. This CDR3 reads CASSSLRRSYNEQFF. The CDR3 bases are TGTGCCAGCAGCAGCTTACGTAGGTCCTACAATGAGCAGTTCTTC.

Here the CDR3 DNA reads TGTGCCAGCAGCGTAGAAACGGCTGGCTACACCTTC. It is translated as CASSVETAGYTF. The chain is built from TRBV9 and TRBJ1-2; D ambiguous. CDR1 and CDR2 from the germline V gene are SGDLS and YYNGEE. Trimming shortened V by 0 bases and J by 7 bases, and 7 bases separated the two germline ends. The CDR3 has 12 residues.

This clone has more than one count but fewer than ten. The chain uses TRBV9 and TRBJ2-7; D is unclear. This CDR3 spans 15 amino acids. The germline CDR1 and CDR2 sequences are SGDLS and YYNGEE. V was cut by 0 bases and J by 0 bases, with 10 bases left in between. The CDR3 loop reads CASSVGDTASYEQYF. Written as DNA, the CDR3 is TGTGCCAGCAGCGTAGGAGATACGGCCTCCTACGAGCAGTACTTC.

The chain uses TRBV19 and TRBJ2-1, with D possibly being TRBD2 (6 bases). Trimming took off 3 bases at V and 9 bases at J, with 30 bases between the two ends. Germline values: CDR1 LNHDA, CDR2 SQIVND (reference sequence). The CDR3 totals 19 residues. The CDR3 spells CASSMGIARDFVRGGEQFF. Here the CDR3 DNA reads TGTGCCAGTAGTATGGGGATTGCGCGGGATTTTGTTCGTGGAGGTGAGCAGTTCTTC.

A single count supports this clone. The chain links TRBV5-4 to TRBJ2-5; D gene unclear. This CDR3 has 13 residues. The V and J ends lost 2 bases and 3 bases respectively, with 8 bases between them. CDR1 is SGHNT and CDR2 is YYREEE in the germline V gene (reference sequence). CDR3 loop: CASSFTSEETQYF. DNA of the CDR3: TGTGCCAGCAGCTTCACGTCCGAAGAGACCCAGTACTTC.

This rearrangement joins TRBV7-9 to TRBJ1-1; D possibly corresponds to TRBD1 (6 bases). The V and J ends lost 6 bases and 0 bases respectively, with 17 bases between them. The CDR3 is 16 amino acids. Germline-derived CDR1 and CDR2 are SEHNR and FQNEAQ (reference sequence). The CDR3 coding sequence is TGTGCCAGCAGTTTCAGGGGTCGTCTCATGAACACTGAAGCTTTCTTT. This codes for CASSFRGRLMNTEAFF.

This sequence joins TRBV6-4 and TRBJ2-1; D is undetermined. The CDR3 is 14 amino acids. V was shortened by 4 bases and J by 4 bases, with 11 bases between the two germline ends. Germline CDR1 MRHNA, CDR2 SNTAGT. This CDR3 reads CASSVVARYNEQFF. As DNA, the CDR3 is TGTGCCAGCAGTGTGGTTGCCAGGTACAATGAGCAGTTCTTC.

This chain connects TRBV18 to TRBJ1-6; D remains ambiguous. With 3 bases removed from V and 7 bases from J, the gap between germline ends came to 13 bases. CDR1 is KGHSH and CDR2 is LQKENI in the germline V gene. This CDR3 has 15 residues. CDR3 nucleotide sequence: TGTGCCAGCTCACCCCGGACCATTATAAATTCACCCCTCCACTTT. It specifies CASSPRTIINSPLHF.

The V and J genes are TRBV12-5 and TRBJ2-4; TRBD1 matches at 10 bases. Germline V gene lookup returns CDR1 LGHNT and CDR2 FRNRAP. The V segment lost 5 bases and the J segment 9 bases; nucleotides outside the gene matches: 7. The CDR3 spans 14 residues. The CDR3 loop is CASGTGQGSVIQYF. The DNA for the CDR3 is TGTGCTAGTGGTACGGGACAGGGGAGTGTCATTCAGTACTTC.

This CDR3 is CSVLTGFEQFF. DNA of the CDR3: TGCAGCGTTCTCACGGGGTTTGAGCAGTTCTTC. The genes are TRBV29-1 and TRBJ2-1; D might be TRBD2 (5 bases). CDR1 and CDR2 (germline): SQVTM, ANQGSEA. V was pared by 5 bases and J by 9 bases, with 11 bases between. CDR3 length: 11 residues.

The chain employs TRBV11-3 and TRBJ2-7; D not resolved. V was pared by 4 bases and J by 6 bases, with 16 bases between. This CDR3 is built from 14 residues. Germline assignment: CDR1 SGHNT and CDR2 YENEEA. In DNA, the CDR3 is TGTGCCAGCAGCTCGACCGTGGGGATCGGCGAGCAGTACTTC. Its protein is CASSSTVGIGEQYF.

The genes are TRBV19 and TRBJ1-1; 8 bases match TRBD1. The CDR3 loop spans 14 amino acids. The trim removed 3 bases at V and 6 bases at J, leaving 6 bases unmatched. Germline CDR1 is LNHDA and CDR2 is SQIVND (reference sequence). The CDR3 here is CASSIPRTGPEAFF. CDR3 DNA: TGTGCCAGTAGTATCCCCCGGACAGGGCCTGAAGCTTTCTTT.

This clone occurred once. The rearrangement links TRBV25-1 to TRBJ2-5; perhaps TRBD2 as D (5 bases). This CDR3 region has 10 residues. Germline assignment: CDR1 MGHDK and CDR2 SYGVNS. Trimming stripped 6 bases from V and 7 bases from J, with 6 bases between. The CDR3 DNA reads as TGTGCCAGCAGCCGGGGGACCCAGTACTTC. Translation gives CASSRGTQYF.

The CDR3 sequence is CASSSGGGNSPLHF. CDR3 sequence (DNA): TGTGCCAGCAGCTCCGGGGGAGGAAATTCACCCCTCCACTTT. This chain joins TRBV7-9 and TRBJ1-6; D may be TRBD1 (5 bases). V dropped 4 bases and J dropped 7 bases, with 11 bases sitting between them. CDR1 and CDR2 (germline): SEHNR, FQNEAQ (reference sequence). The CDR3 is 14 amino acids.

The V call is TRBV2, the J call TRBJ1-6; D is perhaps TRBD1 (5 bases). This CDR3 spans 15 amino acids. CDR1 SNHLY and CDR2 FYNNEI come from the germline V gene. V lost 2 bases to trimming and J lost 10 bases, with 15 bases between them. CDR3 coding DNA: TGTGCCAGCAGTGAACTAGTCCCAGGGTTGTCACCCCTCCACTTT. Translated, it gives CASSELVPGLSPLHF. Filled out from reference TRBV2 and TRBJ1-6, the complete variable domain reads EPEVTQTPSHQVTQMGQEVILRCVPISNHLYFYWYRQILGQKVEFLVSFYNNEISEKSEIFDDQFSVERPDGSNFTLKIRSTKLEDSAMYFCASSELVPGLSPLHFGNGTRLTVT.

V and J are TRBV3-1 (or the pseudogene TRBV3-2) and TRBJ2-2; 12 nucleotides align to TRBD2. Germline CDR1 reads LGHDT; CDR2 reads YNNKEL (reference sequence). The CDR3 length is 14 residues. V trimming: 10 bases; J trimming: 2 bases; junction bases outside the gene matches: 2. The CDR3: CATGLAGNTGELFF. DNA for the CDR3: TGTGCCACCGGACTAGCGGGAAACACCGGGGAGCTGTTTTTT.

The J gene is TRBJ1-2, the V gene TRBV7-2, with 7 bases aligning to TRBD1. This CDR3 spans 15 amino acids. The V segment lost 5 bases and the J segment 4 bases; nucleotides outside the gene matches: 10. Germline V lookup: CDR1 SGHTA, CDR2 FQGNSA. The CDR3 sequence: CASSLSLAGGYGYTF. In DNA form, the CDR3 reads TGTGCCAGCAGCCTCTCCCTGGCAGGGGGCTATGGCTACACCTTC.

The chain carries TRBV4-1 and TRBJ1-5, with 7 bases that match TRBD1. CDR1 is MGHRA, CDR2 YSYEKL, per germline. This CDR3 contains 17 residues. Trimming removed 2 bases from V and 4 bases from J; junction bases left unmatched: 11. The CDR3 region is CASSQPHRGRGNQPQHF. CDR3 coding DNA: TGCGCCAGCAGCCAACCACACAGGGGCAGGGGAAATCAGCCCCAGCATTTT.

This clone was picked up one time. This chain joins TRBV10-3 and TRBJ2-2; D possibly corresponds to TRBD2 (7 bases). CDR1 and CDR2 from the germline V gene are ENHRY and SYGVKD. Trimming cost V 8 bases and J 7 bases, with 17 bases left between them. CDR3 length equals 14 residues. The DNA for the CDR3 is TGTGCCATCGGAGGGGGGGCTAACGGCGGGGAGCTGTTTTTT. This translates into CAIGGGANGGELFF.

The genes are TRBV12-5 and TRBJ1-5; weak D call: TRBD1 (5 bases). The CDR3 extends over 14 amino acids. The germline CDR1 and CDR2 sequences are LGHNT and FRNRAP. V dropped 4 bases and J dropped 2 bases, with 9 bases sitting between them. Here the CDR3 reads CASGYTRGNQPQHF. Written as DNA, the CDR3 is TGTGCTAGTGGTTATACCAGGGGCAATCAGCCCCAGCATTTT.

This clone was found once. The J gene is TRBJ2-1, the V gene TRBV5-1; 8 nucleotides line up with TRBD2. After removal of 2 bases from V and 5 bases from J, the junction contained 0 bases not matched to a gene. The CDR3 has 13 amino acids. Germline lookup yields CDR1 SGHRS and CDR2 YFSETQ. The CDR3 nucleotides are TGCGCCAGCAGCTTACTAGCGGACAATGAGCAGTTCTTC. Translating it yields CASSLLADNEQFF.

The chain has TRBV7-9 and TRBJ1-6, with 10 nucleotides matching TRBD1. Germline CDR1 and CDR2: SEHNR and FQNEAQ (reference sequence). V shed 6 bases and J 0 bases; nucleotides not matched to a gene: 11. The CDR3 runs 19 residues. The CDR3 DNA follows: TGTGCCAGCAGTCATGTCCCGGGACAGGGGTACTCCTATAATTCACCCCTCCACTTT. Translating it yields CASSHVPGQGYSYNSPLHF.

V gene TRBV6-5 combines with J gene TRBJ2-7; D is ambiguous. The germline V gene encodes CDR1 MNHEY and CDR2 SVGAGI. V was pared by 5 bases and J by 0 bases, with 8 bases between. The CDR3 is made up of 13 amino acids. The DNA for the CDR3 is TGTGCCAGCAGTCCACCGAGCTCCTACGAGCAGTACTTC. Amino acid sequence: CASSPPSSYEQYF.

J is TRBJ2-5 and V is TRBV5-1, with 9 bases fitting TRBD1. The CDR3 sequence is 16 residues long. With 3 bases clipped from V and 2 bases from J, the junction kept 8 bases outside the gene matches. Germline assignment: CDR1 SGHRS and CDR2 YFSETQ. The CDR3 is CASSSGGTGNQETQYF. CDR3 in DNA: TGCGCCAGCAGCTCAGGCGGGACAGGGAATCAAGAGACCCAGTACTTC.

This clone has just a few counts. Other nucleotide sequences in the sample specify the same CDR3. The chain uses TRBV19 and TRBJ1-5; no reliable D call. The CDR3 consists of 13 residues. The germline V gene has CDR1 LNHDA and CDR2 SQIVND (reference sequence). The ends were cut back, 5 bases at V and 0 bases at J, with 5 bases in the middle. CDR3 amino acids: CASSPYSNQPQHF. CDR3 nucleotides: TGTGCCAGTAGTCCGTATAGCAATCAGCCCCAGCATTTT.

The chain recombines TRBV15 with TRBJ2-7; possibly TRBD1 or TRBD2 for D (5 bases each). Germline V CDR1 and CDR2: LNHNV, YYDKDF (reference sequence). This CDR3 spans 18 amino acids. The V end was cut by 0 bases, the J end by 0 bases, with 18 bases between. CDR3 bases: TGTGCCACCAGCAGAGATCTATGGGGAAACGGGGCCTCCTACGAGCAGTACTTC. It is translated as CATSRDLWGNGASYEQYF. The variable domain in full, completed from reference TRBV15 and TRBJ2-7, reads DAMVIQNPRYQVTQFGKPVTLSCSQTLNHNVMYWYQQKSSQAPKLLFHYYDKDFNNEADTPDNFQSRRPNTSFCFLDIRSPGLGDTAMYLCATSRDLWGNGASYEQYFGPGTRLTVT.

The V call is TRBV30, the J call TRBJ1-1, with 7 bases lining up with TRBD1. With V trimmed by 0 bases and J by 9 bases, 4 bases remained unmatched. Germline values: CDR1 GTSNPN, CDR2 SVGIG (reference sequence). The CDR3 consists of 12 residues. The CDR3 sequence is CAWSVQGQKAFF. CDR3 in DNA: TGTGCCTGGAGTGTACAGGGGCAAAAAGCTTTCTTT.

The V call is TRBV10-2, the J call TRBJ2-7; a weak D match, TRBD2 (5 bases). The ends were cut back, 11 bases at V and 4 bases at J, with 12 bases in the middle. CDR1 and CDR2 from the germline V gene are WSHSY and SAAADI. The CDR3 totals 11 residues. In DNA, the CDR3 is TGCGCCGCGGGCAGCGCTTACGAGCAGTACTTC. As protein: CAAGSAYEQYF.